A single sample gave rise to the 10 T cell receptor beta chains below, sequenced in a study of cytomegalovirus exposure and HLA in healthy donors. Primers for the PCR totalled 60 Vbeta and 13 Jbeta. Sequencing was performed with immunoSEQ multiplex PCR; in TCRdb, only in-frame clones are kept and a portion is missing. The table has about 160,000 clones, 65% to 90% seen once; the top ten hold around 6.6%. Input material: PBMCs. Receptor source: a man between 50 and 59 years old in good health and CMV-seropositive.

The table lists this clone with a count of one. The chain employs TRBV2 and TRBJ2-7, with a weak D call TRBD1 (7 bases). CDR3 length: 14 amino acids. The V end lost 1 base, the J end lost 3 bases, and 10 bases lay between the germline ends. Per the germline V gene, CDR1 is SNHLY and CDR2 is FYNNEI. CDR3 protein: CASSEGQGGYEQYF. For the CDR3, the DNA is TGTGCCAGCAGTGAAGGGCAGGGGGGCTACGAGCAGTACTTC.

This chain links TRBV19 with TRBJ2-1; 10 nucleotides match TRBD2. Germline values: CDR1 LNHDA, CDR2 SQIVND (reference sequence). Trimming took 7 bases from V and 2 from J; bases not matched to a gene: 5. The CDR3 spans 15 residues. The chain's CDR3 is CASTLAGGPYNEQFF. CDR3 coding DNA: TGTGCCAGTACCTTAGCGGGGGGACCCTACAATGAGCAGTTCTTC.

The genes are TRBV27 and TRBJ1-5; D not certain. Per the germline V gene, CDR1 is MNHEY and CDR2 is SMNVEV (reference sequence). This CDR3 is built from 15 residues. Trimming shortened V by 2 bases and J by 4 bases, and 12 bases separated the two germline ends. This CDR3 reads CASSLTPAGNQPQHF. CDR3 DNA: TGTGCCAGCAGTTTAACCCCGGCAGGAAATCAGCCCCAGCATTTT.

The rearrangement uses TRBV6-5 and TRBJ2-7; a weak D match, TRBD1 (6 bases). V lost 6 bases, J lost 3 bases, and 18 bases lay in between. The CDR3 is 15 residues long. Per the germline V gene, CDR1 is MNHEY and CDR2 is SVGAGI. The CDR3 loop is CASRLREQGFYEQYV. The CDR3 nucleotides are TGTGCCAGCAGACTCCGAGAACAGGGTTTCTACGAGCAGTACGTC.

This chain connects TRBV7-9 to TRBJ2-2; 14 nucleotides agree with TRBD2. This CDR3 is 17 amino acids long. With V trimmed by 4 bases and J by 2 bases, 3 bases remained unmatched. Germline CDR1 SEHNR, CDR2 FQNEAQ (reference sequence). CDR3 amino acids: CASSSGLAGVNTGELFF. CDR3 bases: TGTGCCAGCAGCTCGGGACTAGCGGGAGTCAACACCGGGGAGCTGTTTTTT.

The chain recombines TRBV5-6 with TRBJ1-6; D might be TRBD1 (5 bases). The V end was cut by 0 bases, the J end by 14 bases, with 15 bases between. CDR1 SGHDT and CDR2 YYEEEE come from the germline V gene. The CDR3 extends over 14 amino acids. CDR3 sequence (DNA): TGTGCCAGCAGCTTGGCCGCAGGGCGAAAGACCCTCCACTTT. It is translated as CASSLAAGRKTLHF.

The J gene is TRBJ2-2, the V gene TRBV30; TRBD2 agrees at 7 bases. The CDR3 has 15 amino acids. V was clipped by 2 bases and J by 2 bases; unmatched bases: 5. Germline assignment: CDR1 GTSNPN and CDR2 SVGIG (reference sequence). The CDR3 nucleotides are TGTGCCTGGAGTCCACTAGCGAGAAACACCGGGGAGCTGTTTTTT. Encoded protein: CAWSPLARNTGELFF.

V is TRBV7-6 and J is TRBJ1-1; 10 nucleotides align to TRBD1. The junction had 13 bases not matched to a gene; V was cut back by 5 bases and J by 10 bases. The length of the CDR3 is 15 residues. Germline V gene lookup returns CDR1 SGHVS and CDR2 FNYEAQ. The CDR3 DNA reads TGTGCCAGCAGCGGGAATTCGACAGGGGGCCAAGGAGCTTTCTTT. Residues: CASSGNSTGGQGAFF.

V and J are TRBV7-9 and TRBJ2-6; possibly TRBD1 for D (6 bases). The length of the CDR3 is 14 residues. Trimming removed 5 bases at V and 13 bases at J, with 18 bases between. Germline V gene data show CDR1 as SEHNR and CDR2 as FQNEAQ (reference sequence). CDR3 bases: TGTGCCAGCAGCACTCACAGGGTTCACGGGGTCCTGACTTTC. As protein: CASSTHRVHGVLTF.

J is TRBJ2-2 and V is TRBV2; the match to TRBD2 covers 11 bases. V lost 10 bases to trimming and J lost 6 bases; unmatched junction nucleotides: 7. Germline-derived CDR1 and CDR2 are SNHLY and FYNNEI. The CDR3 sequence is 14 residues long. The CDR3, as DNA: TGTGCCACCGGTGTAGCGGGAGGGCCCGGGGAGCTGTTTTTT. The encoded protein is CATGVAGGPGELFF. The full variable domain, with the rest looked up from reference TRBV2 and TRBJ2-2, is EPEVTQTPSHQVTQMGQEVILRCVPISNHLYFYWYRQILGQKVEFLVSFYNNEISEKSEIFDDQFSVERPDGSNFTLKIRSTKLEDSAMYFCATGVAGGPGELFFGEGSRLTVL.